What follows describes a single T cell receptor beta chain. Its antigen is unknown. Sequencing was performed with immunoSEQ multiplex PCR; in TCRdb, only in-frame clones are kept and a portion is missing. The sample has 14,000 or so clones; around 84% are singletons. The source of the sample is a study of T cell repertoires in ileal Crohn's disease. As for the study in general: Surgery for a complication: stricturing in approximately 60%, penetrating in approximately 40%.

Study-wide points: Endoscopic recurrence occurred in every patient whose clonality exceeded 26.8%.

This CDR3 comprises 16 residues. Trimming took 4 bases from V and 2 from J; bases not matched to a gene: 4. The germline gives CDR1 KGHSH, CDR2 LQKENI. Sequences were obtained from ileal tissue. This TCR derives from an adult with Crohn's disease. The chain combines TRBV18 with TRBJ2-1, with 11 positions matching TRBD1. In DNA form, the CDR3 reads TGTGCCAGCTCACGTGGACAGGGGGCTGCCTACAATGAGCAGTTCTTC. Translated, it gives CASSRGQGAAYNEQFF.